This T cell receptor (beta chain) was obtained from a study of T cell responses to AZD1222 COVID-19 vaccine. Note on this clone: Its antigen remains unidentified.

Method: immunoSEQ multiplex PCR; TCRdb's copy keeps in-frame clones and lacks some. This sample has 150,000 to 170,000 clones, with 90% found just once. Study outcomes and limitations: Donors were largely white British and mainly female; clonal diversity was possibly underestimated. Baseline seropositives among AZD1222 recipients totaled only 5 to 7. Unmutated regions of variants are reportedly targeted by nearly half of spike-specific TCRs.

The sample consisted of peripheral blood, taken on day 0 of AZD1222 vaccination. The TCR originated in an adult in good health.

CDR3 amino acids: CASSVAPDRTYEQYF. The DNA for the CDR3 is TGTGCCAGCAGCGTAGCTCCGGACAGAACCTACGAGCAGTACTTC. This chain uses TRBV9 with TRBJ2-7; weak D call: TRBD1 (6 bases). Germline V gene sequence: CDR1 SGDLS, CDR2 YYNGEE. The CDR3 totals 15 residues. The germline V and J ends were trimmed by 0 bases and 2 bases, with 12 bases remaining between them.